Listed here are 27 T cell receptor beta chains from one sample, sequenced in a study of CD8+ T cells in alopecia areata. Treatment defined: oral pan-JAK inhibitor, 5-10 mg twice daily. Extracted RNA was reverse transcribed, and the resulting cDNA served as sequencing template. Using immunoSEQ multiplex PCR, the repertoire was profiled, and TCRdb retains in-frame clones only, with some absent. The data hold about 160,000 clones, with less than 70% observed a single time. The sequencing used CD4+ T cells sorted from blood, collected at week 4, from a patient treated with tofacitinib. The receptor set was obtained from a human donor with alopecia areata.

The rearrangement uses TRBV6-5 and TRBJ2-7, with D unresolved. The germline gives CDR1 MNHEY, CDR2 SVGAGI. The CDR3 contains 11 residues. Trimming took 6 bases from V and 4 from J, leaving 7 bases between them. This CDR3 reads CASSSMYEQYF. The CDR3 DNA reads TGTGCCAGCAGCTCAATGTACGAGCAGTACTTC.

J is TRBJ1-6 and V is TRBV2, with D possibly matching TRBD1 (5 bases). This CDR3 has 16 amino acids. Trimming pared 6 bases from V and 8 bases from J, leaving 20 bases between. Germline CDR1 and CDR2: SNHLY and FYNNEI. The CDR3 reads CASSARTGGTDSPLHF. The CDR3 DNA reads as TGTGCCAGCAGCGCCCGGACGGGAGGGACGGATTCACCCCTCCACTTT. The full variable domain, in which reference TRBV2 and TRBJ1-6 provide the parts outside the CDR3, is EPEVTQTPSHQVTQMGQEVILRCVPISNHLYFYWYRQILGQKVEFLVSFYNNEISEKSEIFDDQFSVERPDGSNFTLKIRSTKLEDSAMYFCASSARTGGTDSPLHFGNGTRLTVT.

V and J are TRBV7-2 and TRBJ2-5, with D possibly matching TRBD2 (5 bases). Deletions cut 5 bases from V and 7 bases from J, with 14 bases between. The germline CDR1 and CDR2 sequences are SGHTA and FQGNSA. The CDR3 has 13 residues. As DNA, the CDR3 is TGTGCCAGCAGCATGGACCGGGGAGCGACCCAGTACTTC. Its protein product is CASSMDRGATQYF.

This chain links TRBV11-2 with TRBJ2-6; no clear D gene. V was clipped by 3 bases and J by 0 bases, with 6 bases between them. Germline assignment: CDR1 SGHAT and CDR2 FQNNGV. CDR3 length: 15 amino acids. CDR3 DNA: TGTGCCAGCAGCTTGAGGTTCTCTGGGGCCAACGTCCTGACTTTC. This codes for CASSLRFSGANVLTF.

The V call is TRBV30, the J call TRBJ1-1; D call uncertain. The length of the CDR3 is 15 residues. Germline loops: CDR1 GTSNPN, CDR2 SVGIG (reference sequence). Trimming removed 2 bases at V and 4 bases at J, with 17 bases between. CDR3 sequence reads: CAWSPVTPRGTEAFF. CDR3 DNA: TGTGCCTGGAGTCCCGTAACTCCTCGAGGCACTGAAGCTTTCTTT. Full variable domain (rest looked up from reference TRBV30 and TRBJ1-1): SQTIHQWPATLVQPVGSPLSLECTVEGTSNPNLYWYRQAAGRGLQLLFYSVGIGQISSEVPQNLSASRPQDRQFILSSKKLLLSDSGFYLCAWSPVTPRGTEAFFGQGTRLTVV.

The V call is TRBV5-1, the J call TRBJ1-1; tentatively, D is TRBD1 (5 bases). V was pared by 4 bases and J by 1 base, with 8 bases between. The V gene's germline CDR1 is SGHRS and CDR2 YFSETQ. The CDR3 has 13 amino acids. CDR3 sequence reads: CASSLGTNTEAFF. In DNA form, the CDR3 reads TGCGCCAGCAGCCTCGGGACGAACACTGAAGCTTTCTTT. The full variable domain, with the rest looked up from reference TRBV5-1 and TRBJ1-1, is KAGVTQTPRYLIKTRGQQVTLSCSPISGHRSVSWYQQTPGQGLQFLFEYFSETQRNKGNFPGRFSGRQFSNSRSEMNVSTLELGDSALYLCASSLGTNTEAFFGQGTRLTVV.

The V and J genes are TRBV6-5 and TRBJ2-1; TRBD1 aligns across 9 bases. J lost 3 bases, V lost 2 bases, and 5 bases had no gene match. Per the germline V gene, CDR1 is MNHEY and CDR2 is SVGAGI. The length of the CDR3 is 16 residues. CDR3 region: CASSYARDRDYNEQFF. The DNA of the CDR3 is TGTGCCAGCAGTTACGCTAGGGACAGGGACTACAATGAGCAGTTCTTC.

J is TRBJ2-7 and V is TRBV7-2; D might be TRBD1 or TRBD2, each matching 5 bases. This CDR3 is 14 amino acids long. Trimming took 2 bases from V and 3 from J, leaving 11 bases between them. CDR1 and CDR2 (germline): SGHTA, FQGNSA. In nucleotides, the CDR3 is TGTGCCAGCAGCTTACGGGACCCCTTCTACGAGCAGTACTTC. It encodes CASSLRDPFYEQYF. Full variable domain (outside the CDR3, taken from reference TRBV7-2 and TRBJ2-7): GAGVSQSPSNKVTEKGKDVELRCDPISGHTALYWYRQSLGQGLEFLIYFQGNSAPDKSGLPSDRFSAERTGGSVSTLTIQRTQQEDSAVYLCASSLRDPFYEQYFGPGTRLTVT.

The chain uses TRBV7-2 and TRBJ1-1; D might be TRBD1 (5 bases). The CDR3 is 14 residues long. The germline CDR1 and CDR2 sequences are SGHTA and FQGNSA. The V end was cut by 4 bases, the J end by 2 bases, with 11 bases between. CDR3 nucleotides: TGTGCCAGCAGCTACACCGGGACCAACACTGAAGCTTTCTTT. Its protein product is CASSYTGTNTEAFF.

The chain employs TRBV30 and TRBJ1-5; tentatively, D is TRBD1 (5 bases). The length of the CDR3 is 15 residues. The V end was cut by 3 bases, the J end by 0 bases, with 12 bases between. CDR1 is GTSNPN, CDR2 SVGIG, per germline (reference sequence). Written as DNA, the CDR3 is TGTGCCTGGAGCCGGGGGAGGGATAGCAATCAGCCCCAGCATTTT. Translating it yields CAWSRGRDSNQPQHF.

V gene TRBV5-1 combines with J gene TRBJ1-2; 9 bases align to TRBD1. The CDR3 is 15 amino acids. The J segment lost 3 bases and the V segment lost 1 base, leaving 4 bases of the junction unmatched. Germline CDR1 is SGHRS and CDR2 is YFSETQ. The CDR3 bases are TGCGCCAGCAGCTTGCTGGGACAGGGTCACTATGGCTACACCTTC. Its protein is CASSLLGQGHYGYTF.

This chain connects TRBV30 to TRBJ2-7, with 9 nucleotides matching TRBD1. Unmatched junction bases numbered 2, after V lost 1 base and J lost 1 base. The CDR3 loop spans 14 amino acids. Germline V gene data show CDR1 as GTSNPN and CDR2 as SVGIG (reference sequence). This CDR3 is CAWSDRGLSYEQYF. The DNA of the CDR3 is TGTGCCTGGAGTGACAGGGGGCTTTCCTACGAGCAGTACTTC.

The sample holds a few counts of this clone. The sample contains more than one DNA sequence encoding this CDR3. The rearrangement joins TRBV7-9 to TRBJ2-5, with D unresolved. Germline values: CDR1 SEHNR, CDR2 FQNEAQ (reference sequence). V was pared by 5 bases and J by 3 bases, with 4 bases between. The CDR3 has 11 residues. The CDR3 nucleotides read TGTGCCAGCAGCCCCAAAGAGACCCAGTACTTC. It is translated as CASSPKETQYF. Drawing the rest from reference TRBV7-9 and TRBJ2-5, the complete variable domain is DTGVSQNPRHKITKRGQNVTFRCDPISEHNRLYWYRQTLGQGPEFLTYFQNEAQLEKSRLLSDRFSAERPKGSFSTLEIQRTEQGDSAMYLCASSPKETQYFGPGTRLLVL.

The rearrangement joins TRBV30 to TRBJ1-2, with D possibly TRBD1 on 5 matching bases. Per germline, CDR1 GTSNPN and CDR2 SVGIG (reference sequence). V was trimmed by 1 base and J by 7 bases, leaving 10 bases between them. There are 12 residues in the CDR3. The chain's CDR3 is CAWSEQRGGYTF. The CDR3 region has the DNA TGTGCCTGGAGTGAACAAAGGGGTGGCTACACCTTC.

The chain links TRBV6-4 to TRBJ2-2; 8 nucleotides match TRBD1. This CDR3 is built from 15 residues. The germline gives CDR1 MRHNA, CDR2 SNTAGT. V lost 6 bases to trimming and J lost 1 base; unmatched junction nucleotides: 4. The CDR3 DNA follows: TGTGCCAGCAGCGCCGGGACAGGGAACACCGGGGAGCTGTTTTTT. It specifies CASSAGTGNTGELFF.

This chain links TRBV30 with TRBJ2-4; weak D call: TRBD1 (6 bases). Trimming stripped 4 bases from V and 8 bases from J, with 15 bases between. Germline-derived CDR1 and CDR2 are GTSNPN and SVGIG (reference sequence). This CDR3 has 13 amino acids. The CDR3 DNA follows: TGTGCCTGGATGGGAGACAGGATCGACATTCAGTACTTC. It yields the protein CAWMGDRIDIQYF.

This chain joins TRBV30 and TRBJ1-2, with D unclear. This CDR3 comprises 15 residues. Germline V CDR1 and CDR2: GTSNPN, SVGIG (reference sequence). V gave up 0 bases and J gave up 6 bases, with 17 bases separating them. DNA of the CDR3: TGTGCCTGGAGTGTAAGGGTTACAGCGTTGGATGGCTACACCTTC. Translation gives CAWSVRVTALDGYTF.

The J gene is TRBJ2-3, the V gene TRBV7-2; TRBD2 matches at 11 bases. This CDR3 comprises 17 residues. V was pared by 5 bases and J by 1 base, with 8 bases of the junction left unmatched. Germline CDR1 reads SGHTA; CDR2 reads FQGNSA. As DNA, the CDR3 is TGTGCCAGCAGCCCCCCTGGTAGCGGGGGGGGCACAGATACGCAGTATTTT. It is translated as CASSPPGSGGGTDTQYF.

The V and J genes are TRBV29-1 and TRBJ1-6; 7 bases line up with TRBD1. Trimming cost V 4 bases and J 7 bases; bases outside gene matches: 4. This CDR3 has 13 amino acids. Looked up from germline, CDR1 is SQVTM and CDR2 is ANQGSEA. The CDR3 reads CSVGRDRNSPLHF. The DNA of the CDR3 is TGCAGCGTTGGTCGGGACAGAAATTCACCCCTCCACTTT.

The chain employs TRBV30 and TRBJ2-4, with D uncertain. Germline CDR1 GTSNPN, CDR2 SVGIG (reference sequence). Trimming pared 7 bases from V and 9 bases from J, leaving 16 bases between. CDR3 length: 12 residues. CDR3 protein: CAFRSSSGIQYF. The CDR3 coding sequence is TGTGCCTTCCGTTCAAGTTCGGGCATTCAGTACTTC.

The chain employs TRBV29-1 and TRBJ2-5; 7 nucleotides match TRBD1. CDR3 length: 12 amino acids. J lost 9 bases, V lost 5 bases, and 9 bases had no gene match. Germline V CDR1 and CDR2: SQVTM, ANQGSEA. The CDR3 region has the DNA TGCAGCGTTCCAGACAGGGCCGAGGCCCAGTACTTC. Residues: CSVPDRAEAQYF.

In this sample, this clone turned up a few times. Other DNA sequences within the sample encode an identical CDR3. The genes are TRBV29-1 and TRBJ2-5; a weak D match, TRBD2 (5 bases). Looked up from germline, CDR1 is SQVTM and CDR2 is ANQGSEA. The CDR3 runs to 11 residues. Deletions cut 4 bases from V and 5 bases from J, with 8 bases between. CDR3 sequence (DNA): TGCAGCGTTGCCAGAGGGGAGACCCAGTACTTC. Protein: CSVARGETQYF.

This clone was detected a few times. The chain recombines TRBV19 with TRBJ1-1; D is undetermined. The V and J ends lost 3 bases and 0 bases respectively, with 14 bases between them. The germline V gene encodes CDR1 LNHDA and CDR2 SQIVND (reference sequence). The length of the CDR3 is 16 residues. CDR3: CASSILAEPLNTEAFF. DNA of the CDR3: TGTGCCAGTAGTATCCTGGCAGAGCCCCTGAACACTGAAGCTTTCTTT.

The chain employs TRBV19 and TRBJ1-5; 10 bases align to TRBD1. Germline values: CDR1 LNHDA, CDR2 SQIVND (reference sequence). The CDR3 consists of 16 residues. The J segment lost 3 bases and the V segment lost 5 bases, leaving 7 bases of the junction unmatched. CDR3: CASSPRTGGANQPQHF. The CDR3 coding sequence is TGTGCCAGTAGTCCCAGGACAGGGGGTGCCAATCAGCCCCAGCATTTT.

The chain recombines TRBV6-5 with TRBJ1-6; D uncertain. This CDR3 spans 13 amino acids. The germline gives CDR1 MNHEY, CDR2 SVGAGI. The germline V and J ends were trimmed by 6 bases and 11 bases, with 14 bases remaining between them. The CDR3 DNA follows: TGTGCCAGCAGCCCAGGTGTTGTCGCACCCCTCCACTTT. Protein product: CASSPGVVAPLHF.

The chain is built from TRBV29-1 and TRBJ1-2, with a weak D call TRBD1 (6 bases). V was clipped by 6 bases and J by 13 bases, with 21 bases between them. Germline CDR1 SQVTM, CDR2 ANQGSEA. This CDR3 spans 12 amino acids. The CDR3 loop reads CSVAWTLQGSTF. Written as DNA, the CDR3 is TGCAGCGTGGCATGGACCTTACAGGGATCCACCTTC.

This clone appeared a single time. The chain joins TRBV29-1 to TRBJ2-2, with 9 nucleotides matching TRBD1. Germline trimming cut 7 bases from V and 8 bases from J; bases unmatched to any gene: 11. Germline V CDR1 and CDR2: SQVTM, ANQGSEA. The CDR3 length is 14 residues. In DNA form, the CDR3 reads TGCAGCGCAGCCGGGACAGGGTTGATGGGGGAGCTGTTTTTT. As protein: CSAAGTGLMGELFF.